The 30 T cell receptor beta chains given below trace back to one sample, sequenced in a study of CD8+CD57+ T cells in acquired aplastic anemia. Flow cytometry had shown expanded CD8+CD57+ cells in the patients chosen for sequencing. Genomic DNA constituted the template upon which TCR beta VDJ and CDR3 profiling was performed. TCRdb itself ran the reads through MiXCR, one entry per CDR3 protein. The sample contains 150,000 to 200,000 distinct CDR3 sequences, 40% to 55% of which appear only once. Sequencing input: sorted CD4+, CD8+, or CD8+CD57+ T cells (not recorded which) from PBMCs. Source of these receptors: a human donor with aplastic anemia.

This clonotype has a count of ten or more. The V and J genes are TRBV6-1 and TRBJ1-2, with D possibly TRBD1 on 5 matching bases. Germline V lookup: CDR1 MNHNS, CDR2 SASEGT. Trimming cost V 7 bases and J 4 bases, with 16 bases left between them. The CDR3 has 14 amino acids. CDR3 residues: CASTRDRGGYGYTF. For the CDR3, the DNA is TGTGCCAGCACCCGGGACCGGGGCGGCTATGGCTACACCTTC.

The CDR3 bases are TGTGCCAGCAGTTTGACAGGGATGGGAAACACCATATATTTT. Encoded protein: CASSLTGMGNTIYF. The chain employs TRBV12-3 or TRBV12-4 and TRBJ1-3; 7 nucleotides match TRBD1. The CDR3 loop spans 14 amino acids. The V segment lost 3 bases and the J segment 4 bases; nucleotides outside the gene matches: 3.

V gene TRBV10-3 combines with J gene TRBJ1-5; weak D call: TRBD1 (6 bases). The V and J ends lost 0 bases and 2 bases respectively, with 8 bases between them. The CDR3 is 15 residues long. Germline CDR1 and CDR2: ENHRY and SYGVKD. CDR3 sequence: CAISESGGGNQPQHF. In DNA, the CDR3 is TGTGCCATCAGTGAGTCGGGGGGCGGCAATCAGCCCCAGCATTTT.

V gene TRBV12-3 or TRBV12-4 combines with J gene TRBJ1-1; TRBD1 might be the D (6 bases). This CDR3 region has 13 residues. V was pared by 8 bases and J by 3 bases, with 13 bases between. The CDR3: CASGKGQYTEAFF. Here the CDR3 DNA reads TGTGCCAGCGGGAAAGGACAGTACACTGAAGCTTTCTTT.

The rearrangement joins TRBV7-6 to TRBJ2-1; D gene uncertain. Germline loops: CDR1 SGHVS, CDR2 FNYEAQ. The CDR3 has 13 residues. Trimming stripped 1 base from V and 5 bases from J, with 6 bases between. This chain's CDR3 is CASSLDRNNEQFF. CDR3 DNA: TGTGCCAGCAGCTTAGACAGAAACAATGAGCAGTTCTTC.

In this sample, this clonotype turned up many times. The V and J genes are TRBV14 and TRBJ1-2; D gene unclear. The V gene lost 4 bases and the J gene lost 1 base, with 7 bases spanning the gap. This CDR3 spans 13 amino acids. Germline lookup yields CDR1 SGHDN and CDR2 FVKESK. CDR3 coding DNA: TGTGCCAGCAGCCGAGACAATAACTATGGCTACACCTTC. It encodes CASSRDNNYGYTF. Together with reference TRBV14 and TRBJ1-2, the CDR3 gives the full variable domain: EAGVTQFPSHSVIEKGQTVTLRCDPISGHDNLYWYRRVMGKEIKFLLHFVKESKQDESGMPNNRFLAERTGGTYSTLKVQPAELEDSGVYFCASSRDNNYGYTFGSGTRLTVV.

The rearrangement links TRBV3-1 to TRBJ1-5; no clear D gene. CDR1 and CDR2 (germline): LGHDT, YNNKEL (reference sequence). This CDR3 has 13 amino acids. Trimming stripped 2 bases from V and 9 bases from J, with 11 bases between. CDR3 nucleotides: TGTGCCAGCAGCCAAACACTCCTGGGGCCCCAGCATTTT. Translation gives CASSQTLLGPQHF.

This clonotype was seen at least ten times. The chain recombines TRBV13 with TRBJ1-1; D is ambiguous. Between the trimmed V and J ends, which lost 5 bases and 0 bases, there was a span of 13 bases. Germline loops: CDR1 PRHDT, CDR2 FYEKMQ (reference sequence). This CDR3 has 15 residues. The DNA of the CDR3 is TGTGCCAGCAGCCCACGTCAGGCCCTGAACACTGAAGCTTTCTTT. Translation: CASSPRQALNTEAFF.

The CDR3 protein is CASSPPGTSGGSNTGELFF. DNA for the CDR3: TGTGCCAGCAGCCCCCCCGGGACTAGCGGGGGGTCGAACACCGGGGAGCTGTTTTTT. This rearrangement joins TRBV4-2 to TRBJ2-2; 15 bases are shared with TRBD2. V was clipped by 4 bases and J by 0 bases; unmatched bases: 6. Germline CDR1 is LGHNA and CDR2 is YNFKEQ. This CDR3 is 19 amino acids long.

The table lists this clonotype with many counts. V and J are TRBV7-3 and TRBJ1-2, with TRBD1 identical over 9 bases. Trimming at V came to 1 base and at J to 7 bases, leaving 4 bases not matched to a gene. CDR1 SGHTA and CDR2 FQGTGA come from the germline V gene. The CDR3 has 14 amino acids. Here the CDR3 DNA reads TGTGCCAGCAGCTTAAACAGGGGGCAGGGTGGCTACACCTTC. It specifies CASSLNRGQGGYTF.

The chain is built from TRBV10-3 and TRBJ2-1; D possibly corresponds to TRBD2 (6 bases). The CDR3 length is 15 residues. In germline, CDR1 is ENHRY, CDR2 SYGVKD. Trimming stripped 9 bases from V and 0 bases from J, with 15 bases between. CDR3 sequence reads: CAISSLALSYNEQFF. The CDR3 nucleotides read TGTGCCATATCAAGTCTAGCGCTCTCCTACAATGAGCAGTTCTTC.

Many counts were recorded for this clonotype. The chain is built from TRBV2 and TRBJ1-2; D might be TRBD1 (5 bases). Germline values: CDR1 SNHLY, CDR2 FYNNEI. V was pared by 3 bases and J by 0 bases, with 8 bases between. CDR3 length: 14 amino acids. The CDR3 spells CASSETTANYGYTF. In DNA form, the CDR3 reads TGTGCCAGCAGTGAGACGACAGCTAACTATGGCTACACCTTC.

V usage is TRBV19 and J usage is TRBJ2-7; D uncertain. The CDR3 runs 14 residues. Germline assignment: CDR1 LNHDA and CDR2 SQIVND (reference sequence). Trimming removed 4 bases at V and 6 bases at J, with 16 bases between. This CDR3 is CASSTDLTPAEQYF. CDR3 bases: TGTGCCAGTAGTACGGATCTAACCCCGGCCGAGCAGTACTTC.

The V call is TRBV5-1, the J call TRBJ2-3; TRBD2 agrees at 7 bases. Per germline, CDR1 SGHRS and CDR2 YFSETQ. V trimming: 0 bases; J trimming: 3 bases; junction bases outside the gene matches: 1. The CDR3 is 14 amino acids. The CDR3 DNA reads TGCGCCAGCAGCTTGGAAGCGGGAACAGATACGCAGTATTTT. Its translation: CASSLEAGTDTQYF.

This clonotype was picked up a small number of times. This chain connects TRBV24-1 to TRBJ1-1; tentative D call: TRBD1 (6 bases). V lost 4 bases, J lost 5 bases, and 16 bases lay in between. The CDR3 is 15 residues long. Per the germline V gene, CDR1 is KGHDR and CDR2 is SFDVKD. CDR3 residues: CATSDQVQGRTEAFF. The CDR3 DNA is TGTGCCACCAGTGACCAAGTACAGGGAAGGACTGAAGCTTTCTTT.

This clonotype was picked up many times. This sequence joins TRBV4-1 and TRBJ2-7, with TRBD1 as a possible D gene (6 bases). The V end lost 3 bases, the J end lost 0 bases, and 15 bases lay between the germline ends. The CDR3 contains 16 residues. In germline, CDR1 is MGHRA, CDR2 YSYEKL. CDR3 in DNA: TGCGCCAGCAGCCACGACCCACAGGGCCACTCCTACGAGCAGTACTTC. This sequence encodes CASSHDPQGHSYEQYF.

The J gene is TRBJ1-4, the V gene TRBV20-1; possible D gene TRBD1, 5 bases. The length of the CDR3 is 14 residues. Germline CDR1 and CDR2: DFQATT and SNEGSKA (reference sequence). The ends were cut back, 6 bases at V and 7 bases at J, with 18 bases in the middle. The CDR3 DNA reads as TGCAGTGCCAGAACGGCAGGGCGGGGTGAAAAACTGTTTTTT. It codes for CSARTAGRGEKLFF.

This clonotype was detected a few times. V is TRBV5-4 and J is TRBJ2-1; 11 bases line up with TRBD1. J lost 3 bases, V lost 4 bases, and 6 bases had no gene match. Germline CDR1 SGHNT, CDR2 YYREEE (reference sequence). The CDR3 has 16 amino acids. In DNA form, the CDR3 reads TGTGCCAGCAGCGCGCCCGGGACAGGGGGCTACAATGAGCAGTTCTTC. Its protein product is CASSAPGTGGYNEQFF.

The chain links TRBV4-2 to TRBJ2-1; TRBD2 aligns across 10 bases. CDR3 size: 20 residues. V dropped 1 base and J dropped 5; count of bases not matched to a gene: 17. Germline V gene sequence: CDR1 LGHNA, CDR2 YNFKEQ. The CDR3 spells CASSQVMLAGAPSHNNEQFF. The CDR3 DNA follows: TGTGCCAGCAGCCAAGTAATGCTAGCGGGGGCTCCGTCCCATAACAATGAGCAGTTCTTC.

The sample holds many counts of this clonotype. CDR3 DNA: TGCAGCGTGGGGGGGATGGACAATGAGCAGTTCTTC. This sequence encodes CSVGGMDNEQFF. J is TRBJ2-1 and V is TRBV29-1; 7 bases agree with TRBD2. V lost 6 bases, J lost 5 bases, and 4 bases stayed unmatched. CDR1 and CDR2 (germline): SQVTM, ANQGSEA. The length of the CDR3 is 12 residues.

The rearrangement uses TRBV9 and TRBJ2-7; D is perhaps TRBD1 (7 bases). Germline loops: CDR1 SGDLS, CDR2 YYNGEE. V was cut by 0 bases and J by 9 bases, with 16 bases left in between. There are 14 residues in the CDR3. The CDR3: CASSVDQGGYWQYF. The CDR3 DNA follows: TGTGCCAGCAGCGTAGATCAGGGGGGATATTGGCAGTACTTC.

The CDR3 loop is CASSWAGKREQYF. For the CDR3, the DNA is TGTGCCAGCAGCTGGGCGGGGAAGCGGGAGCAGTACTTC. The genes are TRBV5-4 and TRBJ2-7, with TRBD2 as a possible D gene (6 bases). The CDR3 has 13 amino acids. CDR1 is SGHNT and CDR2 is YYREEE in the germline V gene (reference sequence). Trimming took off 3 bases at V and 7 bases at J, with 14 bases between the two ends.

This clonotype turned up a few times. J is TRBJ1-2 and V is TRBV6-1; the D gene is possibly TRBD1 (5 bases). Trimming stripped 1 base from V and 4 bases from J, with 22 bases between. Germline lookup yields CDR1 MNHNS and CDR2 SASEGT. The CDR3 covers 18 residues. The CDR3: CASSEGAGHNGLVYGYTF. CDR3 DNA sequence: TGTGCCAGCAGTGAAGGGGCCGGACACAACGGACTTGTCTATGGCTACACCTTC.

The rearrangement links TRBV4-2 to TRBJ1-2; no clear D gene. V lost 2 bases, J lost 6 bases, and 13 bases lay in between. CDR3 length: 14 amino acids. CDR1 and CDR2 from the germline V gene are LGHNA and YNFKEQ. CDR3 protein: CASSQPEAVNGYTF. CDR3 nucleotide sequence: TGTGCCAGCAGCCAACCCGAGGCCGTTAATGGCTACACCTTC.

The chain employs TRBV2 and TRBJ1-2, with 12 bases lining up with TRBD1. Trimming took 4 bases from V and 8 from J; bases not matched to a gene: 2. Looked up from germline, CDR1 is SNHLY and CDR2 is FYNNEI. CDR3 length equals 13 residues. The CDR3 sequence is CASSGGTGGGYTF. For the CDR3, the DNA is TGTGCCAGCAGTGGCGGGACAGGGGGCGGCTACACCTTC.

The V gene is TRBV24-1, the J gene TRBJ2-2; D is possibly TRBD1 (5 bases). Germline V CDR1 and CDR2: KGHDR, SFDVKD. The ends were cut back, 4 bases at V and 7 bases at J, with 18 bases in the middle. This CDR3 spans 16 amino acids. In DNA, the CDR3 is TGTGCCACCAGTGACCCGGACACCTTTTTCAGCGGGGAGCTGTTTTTT. This sequence encodes CATSDPDTFFSGELFF.

With respect to this clonotype: A single base separates this from a much larger clone, so it may be a read error. The genes are TRBV20-1 and TRBJ2-1; 8 nucleotides agree with TRBD2. Germline V lookup: CDR1 DFQATT, CDR2 SNEGSKA (reference sequence). The CDR3 has 14 amino acids. The ends lost 0 bases at V and 9 bases at J; junction bases unmatched: 7. CDR3 coding DNA: TGCAGTGCTAGAGATTCGGGAGGGATCAGTGAGCAGTTCTTC. Translated: CSARDSGGISEQFF.

This clonotype was seen ten or more times. CDR3 sequence reads: CASRGPSSYEQYF. The CDR3, as DNA: TGTGCCAGCAGGGGCCCCAGCTCCTACGAGCAGTACTTC. This sequence joins TRBV12-3 or TRBV12-4 and TRBJ2-7; D is uncertain. This CDR3 has 13 residues. Trimming took off 6 bases at V and 0 bases at J, with 9 bases between the two ends.

The chain joins TRBV9 to TRBJ2-3, with 10 positions matching TRBD2. Trimming at V came to 0 bases and at J to 8 bases, leaving 6 bases not matched to a gene. The CDR3 totals 15 residues. CDR1 is SGDLS and CDR2 is YYNGEE in the germline V gene. The CDR3 is CASSVGGTSEITQYF. CDR3 nucleotide sequence: TGTGCCAGCAGCGTAGGCGGGACTAGCGAAATTACGCAGTATTTT.

This chain uses TRBV2 with TRBJ1-5; D ambiguous. The CDR3 is made up of 12 amino acids. The V gene's germline CDR1 is SNHLY and CDR2 FYNNEI. V was clipped by 6 bases and J by 3 bases, with 6 bases between them. The CDR3 sequence is CASRTVNQPQHF. The DNA for the CDR3 is TGTGCCAGCAGGACGGTCAATCAGCCCCAGCATTTT.